This passage covers 5 T cell receptor beta chains from one sample sequenced in a study of blood T cell repertoires in COVID-19 (dated by TCRdb to the early 2020s). The library was produced with the immunoSEQ multiplex PCR assay. The clones in this table, taken by TCRdb from immuneACCESS, are in-frame only. Not every clone is retained; where verified, under half of the shortfall comes from an unresolved V gene, and the cause of the rest is unknown. The sample table records roughly 43,000 clones; roughly 85% of these occur just once. About 7.7% of the sample lies in the top ten. The source material was peripheral blood. These receptors all come from a man aged 60 to 75 with active COVID-19.

CDR3 bases: TGTGCCAGCAGCTTAATTAGTCTAGCTGACGACTACGAGCAGTACTTC. This translates into CASSLISLADDYEQYF. V gene TRBV11-2 combines with J gene TRBJ2-7; the D gene is possibly TRBD2 (5 bases). The CDR3 consists of 16 residues. V lost 2 bases and J 3 bases, leaving 17 bases between the germline ends. Germline CDR1 reads SGHAT; CDR2 reads FQNNGV. The variable domain in full, with the rest retrieved from reference TRBV11-2 and TRBJ2-7, is EAGVAQSPRYKIIEKRQSVAFWCNPISGHATLYWYQQILGQGPKLLIQFQNNGVVDDSQLPKDRFSAERLKGVDSTLKIQPAKLEDSAVYLCASSLISLADDYEQYFGPGTRLTVT.

This chain uses TRBV7-9 with TRBJ2-1; 9 bases match TRBD2. Trimming took 4 bases from V and 0 from J; bases not matched to a gene: 10. The CDR3 length is 18 residues. Germline V gene lookup returns CDR1 SEHNR and CDR2 FQNEAQ (reference sequence). The CDR3 protein is CASSSSPTSGRSYNEQFF. The CDR3 region has the DNA TGTGCCAGCAGCTCATCCCCTACTAGCGGGCGCTCCTACAATGAGCAGTTCTTC. The full variable domain, with the rest looked up from reference TRBV7-9 and TRBJ2-1, is DTGVSQNPRHKITKRGQNVTFRCDPISEHNRLYWYRQTLGQGPEFLTYFQNEAQLEKSRLLSDRFSAERPKGSFSTLEIQRTEQGDSAMYLCASSSSPTSGRSYNEQFFGPGTRLTVL.

The CDR3 loop reads CASSIRGKGSNQPQHF. Written as DNA, the CDR3 is TGTGCCAGTAGTATTCGAGGGAAGGGTTCCAATCAGCCCCAGCATTTT. The V and J genes are TRBV19 and TRBJ1-5; no reliable D call. In germline, CDR1 is LNHDA, CDR2 SQIVND (reference sequence). The CDR3 is made up of 16 amino acids. V was shortened by 3 bases and J by 3 bases, with 15 bases between the two germline ends.

This clone was recorded once. The chain uses TRBV2 and TRBJ2-5, with 7 bases identical to TRBD2. The CDR3 has 13 residues. J gave up 7 bases and V 1 base, and 3 bases lay outside the gene matches. Germline values: CDR1 SNHLY, CDR2 FYNNEI. CDR3 sequence: CASSEGSSGTQYF. Here the CDR3 DNA reads TGTGCCAGCAGTGAAGGGTCTAGCGGGACCCAGTACTTC.

The V call is TRBV27, the J call TRBJ1-1; D is perhaps TRBD1 (5 bases). Germline loops: CDR1 MNHEY, CDR2 SMNVEV (reference sequence). This CDR3 contains 14 residues. V lost 0 bases, J lost 2 bases, and 7 bases lay in between. The chain's CDR3 is CASSLSGDNTEAFF. CDR3 bases: TGTGCCAGCAGTTTATCAGGGGATAACACTGAAGCTTTCTTT.